A single sample gave rise to the 27 T cell receptor beta chains below, sequenced in a study of blood T cell repertoires in COVID-19. TCRdb's table, derived via immunoSEQ multiplex PCR, lists solely in-frame clones and lacks some. The repertoire has approximately 100,000 clones, approximately 79% of them found once; the top ten carry roughly 19%. Material: peripheral blood. These receptors were obtained from a man aged 70 or older with active or convalescent COVID-19.

This chain joins TRBV12-3 or TRBV12-4 and TRBJ2-1; 9 positions match TRBD2. Trimming took 8 bases from V and 8 from J; bases not matched to a gene: 7. The CDR3 has 13 residues. The CDR3 here is CASRAGGGYEQFF. The CDR3 bases are TGTGCCAGCCGAGCGGGGGGCGGGTATGAGCAGTTCTTC.

The genes are TRBV30 and TRBJ1-1, with TRBD1 as a possible D gene (5 bases). Per germline, CDR1 GTSNPN and CDR2 SVGIG (reference sequence). The V and J ends lost 5 bases and 6 bases respectively, with 13 bases between them. CDR3 length equals 12 residues. CDR3 loop: CAWERGTPEAFF. CDR3 bases: TGTGCCTGGGAGCGGGGGACCCCTGAAGCTTTCTTT.

This chain links TRBV5-4 with TRBJ2-2, with 8 nucleotides matching TRBD2. CDR1 is SGHNT, CDR2 YYREEE, per germline (reference sequence). Germline trimming cut 6 bases from V and 7 bases from J; bases unmatched to any gene: 14. The length of the CDR3 is 16 residues. The CDR3 DNA reads as TGTGCCAGCACGGGGATAGCGGGACCCAAAGGCGGGGAGCTGTTTTTT. Protein sequence: CASTGIAGPKGGELFF.

The V call is TRBV19, the J call TRBJ1-4, with 9 bases that match TRBD1. In germline, CDR1 is LNHDA, CDR2 SQIVND (reference sequence). V shed 6 bases, J shed 8 bases, and the junction held 10 bases outside the gene matches. The CDR3 is 15 amino acids. The CDR3 nucleotides are TGTGCCAGTAGCAATCCAGGTACAGGGGGCGAAAAACTGTTTTTT. It translates to CASSNPGTGGEKLFF.

This chain uses TRBV29-1 with TRBJ1-4; TRBD1 agrees at 9 bases. The germline CDR1 and CDR2 sequences are SQVTM and ANQGSEA. The junction had 4 bases not matched to a gene; V was cut back by 3 bases and J by 5 bases. CDR3 length equals 14 residues. CDR3 bases: TGCAGCGTTGAGGCGGACAGGGGAAATGAAAAACTGTTTTTT. Translating it yields CSVEADRGNEKLFF.

The V and J genes are TRBV5-1 and TRBJ2-1, with 9 bases identical to TRBD1. The CDR3 runs 18 residues. With 0 bases clipped from V and 10 bases from J, the junction kept 17 bases outside the gene matches. Germline CDR1 SGHRS, CDR2 YFSETQ. The CDR3, as DNA: TGCGCCAGCAGCTTGGTGCGTGGGACCGGGACAGGGTCCAACGAGCAGTTCTTC. It codes for CASSLVRGTGTGSNEQFF.

V gene TRBV5-1 combines with J gene TRBJ2-2; TRBD1 is a possible D gene (6 bases). V lost 4 bases to trimming and J lost 4 bases, with 14 bases between them. The CDR3 is 15 residues long. Germline CDR1 reads SGHRS; CDR2 reads YFSETQ. In nucleotides, the CDR3 is TGCGCCAGCAGCCTCCCACAGGGTACCACCGGGGAGCTGTTTTTT. Encoded protein: CASSLPQGTTGELFF.

This clone was observed a few times. This rearrangement joins TRBV6-1 to TRBJ1-5; tentatively, D is TRBD1 (5 bases). CDR3 length: 16 residues. The germline gives CDR1 MNHNS, CDR2 SASEGT. Trimming cost V 2 bases and J 4 bases, with 15 bases left between them. CDR3 sequence (DNA): TGTGCCAGCAGTGAATACAGGACGGGTAGGAATCAGCCCCAGCATTTT. It translates to CASSEYRTGRNQPQHF.

This chain uses TRBV3-1 (or the pseudogene TRBV3-2) with TRBJ1-2; 10 bases are shared with TRBD1. The CDR3 runs 14 residues. J was trimmed by 1 base and V by 6 bases; bases with no gene match: 2. From germline, CDR1 is LGHDT and CDR2 YNNKEL (reference sequence). Here the CDR3 reads CASRGQGDNYGYTF. The CDR3 region has the DNA TGTGCCAGCAGAGGACAGGGGGATAACTATGGCTACACCTTC.

The chain carries TRBV5-4 and TRBJ2-1; 12 bases match TRBD2. V lost 5 bases, J lost 9 bases, and 9 bases stayed unmatched. The CDR3 is 15 residues long. Germline lookup yields CDR1 SGHNT and CDR2 YYREEE (reference sequence). The CDR3 loop reads CASRLTSGSGGEQFF. The CDR3 DNA sequence: TGTGCCAGCAGGTTGACTAGCGGGAGTGGCGGTGAGCAGTTCTTC.

The rearrangement uses TRBV6-5 and TRBJ1-5, with TRBD1 matching over 7 bases. Germline-derived CDR1 and CDR2 are MNHEY and SVGAGI. The trim removed 0 bases at V and 6 bases at J, leaving 5 bases unmatched. CDR3 length equals 15 residues. The CDR3 loop reads CASSYSRQGSQPQHF. In nucleotides, the CDR3 is TGTGCCAGCAGTTACTCGAGACAGGGCAGTCAGCCCCAGCATTTT.

In its sample, this clone was seen once. V is TRBV9 and J is TRBJ2-3; 13 nucleotides line up with TRBD2. V was clipped by 7 bases and J by 0 bases; unmatched bases: 8. Germline V gives CDR1 SGDLS, CDR2 YYNGEE. The CDR3 loop spans 17 amino acids. CDR3 residues: CASGRTSGRGSTDTQYF. CDR3 nucleotide sequence: TGTGCCAGCGGACGAACTAGCGGGAGGGGGAGCACAGATACGCAGTATTTT.

This clone was seen a single time. The chain couples TRBV6-5 to TRBJ2-1; tentative D call: TRBD2 (5 bases). The CDR3 consists of 13 residues. The germline V gene encodes CDR1 MNHEY and CDR2 SVGAGI. The germline V and J ends were trimmed by 7 bases and 7 bases, with 14 bases remaining between them. DNA for the CDR3: TGTGCCAGCACGAGGGTCGTAGTAAATGAGCAGTTCTTC. Translated: CASTRVVVNEQFF.

The chain employs TRBV21-1 and TRBJ2-3; the D call TRBD2 from the table was never checked on the DNA. TRBV21-1 is a pseudogene. The CDR3 extends over 18 amino acids. CDR3 nucleotide sequence: TGTGCCAGCAGCAAAGTACGGGGGTTAGCGATAAGCACAGATACGCAGTATTTT. Translating it yields CASSKVRGLAISTDTQYF.

The chain has TRBV7-9 and TRBJ2-5; possibly TRBD2 for D (5 bases). V dropped 7 bases and J dropped 4 bases, with 19 bases sitting between them. CDR1 SEHNR and CDR2 FQNEAQ come from the germline V gene (reference sequence). The CDR3 loop spans 15 amino acids. CDR3: CASTPIRYEGETQYF. The CDR3, as DNA: TGTGCCAGCACCCCCATCCGGTATGAGGGAGAGACCCAGTACTTC.

The chain recombines TRBV18 with TRBJ2-7; D remains unclear. The germline V gene encodes CDR1 KGHSH and CDR2 LQKENI. V was pared by 2 bases and J by 3 bases, with 8 bases between. The CDR3 runs 13 residues. CDR3 coding DNA: TGTGCCAGCTCACCATCTTCAGGCTACGAGCAGTACTTC. It is translated as CASSPSSGYEQYF.

This clone was counted ten times or more. The chain joins TRBV9 to TRBJ2-2; 7 bases map to TRBD2. Germline CDR1 SGDLS, CDR2 YYNGEE. After removal of 7 bases from V and 4 bases from J, the junction contained 4 bases not matched to a gene. CDR3 size: 13 residues. The CDR3 DNA reads as TGTGCCAGCGGGAGGGCGGGCACCGGGGAGCTGTTTTTT. This codes for CASGRAGTGELFF.

The chain has TRBV10-2 and TRBJ1-6; D is undetermined. Trimming shortened V by 2 bases and J by 0 bases, and 8 bases separated the two germline ends. The CDR3 length is 16 residues. Germline V gene data show CDR1 as WSHSY and CDR2 as SAAADI. CDR3 residues: CASSEVGSSYNSPLHF. CDR3 coding DNA: TGCGCCAGCAGTGAGGTGGGGAGCTCCTATAATTCACCCCTCCACTTT.

This clone was seen a few times. The chain couples TRBV18 to TRBJ1-3; possibly TRBD1 for D (5 bases). Deletions cut 2 bases from V and 0 bases from J, with 14 bases between. Germline values: CDR1 KGHSH, CDR2 LQKENI. This CDR3 contains 17 residues. DNA for the CDR3: TGTGCCAGCTCACCAGGGGCTCCGCGGGGCTCTGGAAACACCATATATTTT. Translating gives CASSPGAPRGSGNTIYF.

This chain connects TRBV25-1 to TRBJ2-7; maybe TRBD1 (6 bases). In germline, CDR1 is MGHDK, CDR2 SYGVNS. The CDR3 runs to 13 residues. V dropped 3 bases and J dropped 3 bases, with 9 bases sitting between them. CDR3 in amino acids: CASSEAGDYEQYF. The DNA for the CDR3 is TGTGCCAGCAGTGAGGCAGGGGACTACGAGCAGTACTTC.

The chain recombines TRBV6-4 with TRBJ2-3; tentative D call: TRBD1 (6 bases). Trimming stripped 3 bases from V and 7 bases from J, with 17 bases between. The CDR3 is made up of 15 amino acids. Germline loops: CDR1 MRHNA, CDR2 SNTAGT. The chain's CDR3 is CASSERWGQENTQYF. The DNA of the CDR3 is TGTGCCAGCAGTGAAAGATGGGGGCAAGAAAATACGCAGTATTTT.

This clone was observed once. The CDR3 loop reads CASSLVLRYGSPLHF. CDR3 sequence (DNA): TGTGCCAGCAGCTTAGTTTTGAGATACGGTTCACCCCTCCACTTT. The V gene is TRBV11-2, the J gene TRBJ1-6; no clear D gene. The V end was cut by 1 base, the J end by 9 bases, with 13 bases between. The CDR3 covers 15 residues. Germline assignment: CDR1 SGHAT and CDR2 FQNNGV.

The chain couples TRBV6-1 to TRBJ2-3; TRBD2 matches 10 bases. V was pared by 4 bases and J by 4 bases, with 14 bases of the junction left unmatched. This CDR3 region has 18 residues. CDR1 is MNHNS and CDR2 is SASEGT in the germline V gene. The CDR3 nucleotides are TGTGCCAGCAGTGCAGGACTAGCGGTACACACCTCCCCAGATACGCAGTATTTT. Translated: CASSAGLAVHTSPDTQYF.

The chain couples TRBV6-5 to TRBJ1-5, with 11 bases that match TRBD1. The ends lost 6 bases at V and 11 bases at J; junction bases unmatched: 9. Germline V gives CDR1 MNHEY, CDR2 SVGAGI. The CDR3 extends over 14 amino acids. The CDR3 nucleotides are TGTGCCAGCAGGGCCGGGACAGGGGGTGTGGCCCAGCATTTT. Translation gives CASRAGTGGVAQHF.

The chain couples TRBV27 to TRBJ1-6; the D is unclear. Germline V gene sequence: CDR1 MNHEY, CDR2 SMNVEV (reference sequence). The CDR3 totals 15 residues. The ends were cut back, 3 bases at V and 2 bases at J, with 8 bases in the middle. CDR3 region: CASSFGRTYNSPLHF. DNA for the CDR3: TGTGCCAGCAGTTTTGGGAGGACCTATAATTCACCCCTCCACTTT.

This clone was recorded only once. This sequence joins TRBV14 and TRBJ1-1; no clear D gene. The CDR3 contains 13 residues. Germline loops: CDR1 SGHDN, CDR2 FVKESK. Trimming stripped 6 bases from V and 0 bases from J, with 8 bases between. The CDR3 nucleotides read TGTGCCAGCAGTAGAACCCTGAACACTGAAGCTTTCTTT. Residues: CASSRTLNTEAFF.

The chain joins TRBV19 to TRBJ1-2; 10 nucleotides agree with TRBD1. CDR3 size: 15 residues. Germline CDR1 is LNHDA and CDR2 is SQIVND (reference sequence). V was clipped by 4 bases and J by 4 bases; unmatched bases: 6. The CDR3 DNA reads TGTGCCAGTAGTAATCCGGGACAGGGGAGCTATGGCTACACCTTC. Protein sequence: CASSNPGQGSYGYTF.